These 17 T cell receptor beta chains were sequenced from one sample in a study of blood T cells in healthy people across ages. Alongside a J-beta primer mix, a sample-barcoded 5' primer served in a second PCR lasting about 7 to 11 cycles. TCRdb reanalysed the 5' RACE reads using MiXCR and keeps one entry per CDR3 protein. Here the sample spans roughly 640,000 distinct CDR3 sequences, less than 35% being singletons. The specimen was blood. Receptors originate from a woman of 80 years or more in good health.

V is TRBV20-1 and J is TRBJ1-5; 7 bases are a match to TRBD1. The germline V gene encodes CDR1 DFQATT and CDR2 SNEGSKA (reference sequence). V was clipped by 0 bases and J by 2 bases; unmatched bases: 7. The CDR3 is made up of 16 amino acids. This CDR3 reads CSARDPCGTGNQPQHF. The CDR3 bases are TGCAGTGCTAGAGATCCTTGCGGGACAGGCAATCAGCCCCAGCATTTT.

As concerns this clonotype: This may arise from a read error, as a much more abundant clone is one base away. The chain uses TRBV11-2 and TRBJ2-5, with 16 bases lining up with TRBD2. The V segment lost 5 bases and the J segment 11 bases; nucleotides outside the gene matches: 8. Germline CDR1 reads SGHAT; CDR2 reads FQNNGV. CDR3 length equals 15 residues. The DNA for the CDR3 is TGTGCCAGCAGCCAAGGGACTAGCGGGGGGGATGAGCAGTACTTC. This gives the protein CASSQGTSGGDEQYF.

Comments on this clonotype: Given a much more abundant clone one base away, this may be a read error. The rearrangement uses TRBV7-8 and TRBJ2-1; D is perhaps TRBD2 (6 bases). CDR1 is SGHVS, CDR2 FQNEAQ, per germline. V lost 7 bases and J lost 13, with 20 bases in between. CDR3 size: 13 residues. The CDR3 DNA reads as TGTGCCAGCATAAGGGAGGAAAGAGAGACCCAGTTCTTC. As protein: CASIREERETQFF. The whole variable domain, remainder taken from reference TRBV7-8 and TRBJ2-1, is GAGVSQSPRYKVAKRGQDVALRCDPISGHVSLFWYQQALGQGPEFLTYFQNEAQLDKSGLPSDRFFAERPEGSVSTLKIQRTQQEDSAVYLCASIREERETQFFGPGTRLTVL.

This clonotype was counted many times. The chain joins TRBV6-2 or TRBV6-3 to TRBJ2-1; 8 bases are shared with TRBD2. After removal of 7 bases from V and 6 bases from J, the junction contained 8 bases not matched to a gene. Germline V gene lookup returns CDR1 MNHEY and CDR2 SVGEGT. The CDR3 has 14 amino acids. DNA of the CDR3: TGTGCCAGCATTCACGGGGGGGCCGTCAATGAGCAGTTCTTC. Residues: CASIHGGAVNEQFF.

Many counts were recorded for this clonotype. The chain combines TRBV5-6 with TRBJ2-1; TRBD2 aligns across 10 bases. J was trimmed by 4 bases and V by 10 bases; bases with no gene match: 14. Per the germline V gene, CDR1 is SGHDT and CDR2 is YYEEEE. The CDR3 sequence is 16 residues long. CDR3 in amino acids: CASREAGGPSYNEQFF. The DNA for the CDR3 is TGTGCCTCCAGAGAAGCGGGGGGGCCCAGTTACAATGAGCAGTTCTTC.

This clonotype has ten or more counts. The chain couples TRBV2 to TRBJ2-3, with 7 positions matching TRBD1. J was trimmed by 2 bases and V by 0 bases; bases with no gene match: 5. Germline values: CDR1 SNHLY, CDR2 FYNNEI. The length of the CDR3 is 16 residues. For the CDR3, the DNA is TGTGCCAGCAGTGAAGCAAAGGACAGGTTCACAGATACGCAGTATTTT. Its protein is CASSEAKDRFTDTQYF.

Comments on this clonotype: One base away lies a much larger clone, so this may be a sequencing read error. The genes are TRBV5-1 and TRBJ1-6, with no clear D. CDR3 length: 14 residues. Trimming shortened V by 3 bases and J by 7 bases, and 11 bases separated the two germline ends. Germline-derived CDR1 and CDR2 are SGHRS and YFSETQ. As DNA, the CDR3 is TGCGCCAGCAGCTGGGGAGGAACCAATTCACCCCTCCACTTT. Translated: CASSWGGTNSPLHF.

This clonotype appeared many times. The chain uses TRBV7-8 and TRBJ2-7; D call uncertain. Germline CDR1 and CDR2: SGHVS and FQNEAQ. The CDR3 is 15 residues long. V lost 6 bases, J lost 3 bases, and 18 bases lay in between. The CDR3, as DNA: TGTGCCAGCAGTCCTACCCTCCGGGTGGGCTACGAGCAGTACTTC. Its protein is CASSPTLRVGYEQYF.

This sequence joins TRBV7-2 and TRBJ2-3; 10 positions match TRBD1. This CDR3 has 16 amino acids. Looked up from germline, CDR1 is SGHTA and CDR2 is FQGNSA. The J segment lost 0 bases and the V segment lost 5 bases, leaving 5 bases of the junction unmatched. In nucleotides, the CDR3 is TGTGCCAGCAGCCTGAGACAGGGGGCTAGCACAGATACGCAGTATTTT. Translation: CASSLRQGASTDTQYF.

This clonotype was picked up a small number of times. One end of the junction fails to match germline, which may point to a read error. CDR3 in amino acids: CVSSLAGPDTQYF. In DNA, the CDR3 is TGTGTCAGCAGCTTGGCGGGTCCAGATACGCAGTATTTT. V is TRBV5-6 and J is TRBJ2-3; tentatively, D is TRBD2 (5 bases). This CDR3 is built from 13 residues. The germline gives CDR1 SGHDT, CDR2 YYEEEE.

This clonotype was recorded many times. This sequence joins TRBV19 and TRBJ1-2, with D unclear. CDR1 LNHDA and CDR2 SQIVND come from the germline V gene (reference sequence). Trimming shortened V by 1 base and J by 6 bases, and 12 bases separated the two germline ends. This CDR3 has 14 residues. The CDR3 nucleotides read TGTGCCAGTAGTATAGTCCTAGGAAGCGATGGCTACACCTTC. Encoded protein: CASSIVLGSDGYTF.

This clonotype was seen repeatedly, ten times or more. This chain joins TRBV30 and TRBJ2-7; TRBD1 or TRBD2 may be the D gene (5 bases each). The CDR3 totals 15 residues. CDR1 is GTSNPN and CDR2 is SVGIG in the germline V gene (reference sequence). The V end lost 1 base, the J end lost 5 bases, and 18 bases lay between the germline ends. The CDR3 is CAWSGLSGPEHEQYF. The CDR3 DNA reads as TGTGCCTGGAGTGGGCTGTCGGGGCCGGAGCACGAGCAGTACTTC. The variable domain in full, with the rest retrieved from reference TRBV30 and TRBJ2-7, is SQTIHQWPATLVQPVGSPLSLECTVEGTSNPNLYWYRQAAGRGLQLLFYSVGIGQISSEVPQNLSASRPQDRQFILSSKKLLLSDSGFYLCAWSGLSGPEHEQYFGPGTRLTVT.

This chain uses TRBV12-3 or TRBV12-4 with TRBJ1-1; 7 nucleotides agree with TRBD1. The ends lost 8 bases at V and 5 bases at J; junction bases unmatched: 11. The CDR3 covers 14 residues. The CDR3 DNA sequence: TGTGCCAGCGATCTAGGGGGCGGAGGTACTGAAGCTTTCTTT. Protein sequence: CASDLGGGGTEAFF.

J is TRBJ2-4 and V is TRBV7-9; no firm D call. The DNA end favors TRBJ2-7, so the J call may be wrong. CDR1 and CDR2 (germline): SEHNR, FQNEAQ (reference sequence). This CDR3 spans 16 amino acids. The CDR3 protein is CASSLVSFGSLYEQYF. For the CDR3, the DNA is TGTGCCAGCAGCTTAGTATCTTTCGGCTCCCTCTACGAGCAGTACTTC.

This clonotype was seen repeatedly, ten times or more. V usage is TRBV20-1 and J usage is TRBJ2-7; maybe TRBD1 (5 bases). The CDR3 is made up of 13 amino acids. Per the germline V gene, CDR1 is DFQATT and CDR2 is SNEGSKA (reference sequence). V lost 7 bases to trimming and J lost 3 bases, with 16 bases between them. The CDR3 sequence: CSGTRQILYEQYF. In nucleotides, the CDR3 is TGCAGTGGGACAAGACAGATCCTCTACGAGCAGTACTTC.

Here the CDR3 DNA reads TGTGCCAGCAGGGGGATTTCCCCCTACGAGCAGTACTTC. This codes for CASRGISPYEQYF. This sequence joins TRBV27 and TRBJ2-7; D gene ambiguous. This CDR3 comprises 13 residues. Looked up from germline, CDR1 is MNHEY and CDR2 is SMNVEV (reference sequence). Trimming left V 6 bases short and J 2 bases short, with 11 bases between.

The table lists this clonotype with many counts. The J gene is TRBJ1-5, the V gene TRBV7-9; D might be TRBD1 (6 bases). Germline loops: CDR1 SEHNR, CDR2 FQNEAQ (reference sequence). Trimming stripped 5 bases from V and 3 bases from J, with 14 bases between. The CDR3 extends over 15 amino acids. The CDR3 sequence: CASSPRGQINQPQHF. The DNA for the CDR3 is TGTGCCAGCAGCCCCCGCGGACAGATCAATCAGCCCCAGCATTTT.